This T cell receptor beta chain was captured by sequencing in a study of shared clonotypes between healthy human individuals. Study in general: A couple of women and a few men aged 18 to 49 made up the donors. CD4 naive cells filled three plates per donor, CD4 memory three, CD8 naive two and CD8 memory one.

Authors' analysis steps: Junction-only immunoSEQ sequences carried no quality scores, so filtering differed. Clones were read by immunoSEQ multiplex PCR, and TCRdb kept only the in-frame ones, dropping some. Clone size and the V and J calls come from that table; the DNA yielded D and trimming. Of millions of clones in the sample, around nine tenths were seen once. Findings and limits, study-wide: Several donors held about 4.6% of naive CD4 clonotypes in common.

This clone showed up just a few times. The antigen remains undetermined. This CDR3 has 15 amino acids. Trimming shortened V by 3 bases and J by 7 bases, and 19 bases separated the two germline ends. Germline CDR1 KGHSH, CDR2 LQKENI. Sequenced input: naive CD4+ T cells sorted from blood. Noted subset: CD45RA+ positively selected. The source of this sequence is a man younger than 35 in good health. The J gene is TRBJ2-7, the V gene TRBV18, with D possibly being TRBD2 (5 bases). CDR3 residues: CASSPLGVQSGEQYF. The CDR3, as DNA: TGTGCCAGCTCACCCTTGGGCGTCCAATCGGGGGAGCAGTACTTC.